This T cell receptor beta chain came from a study of blood T cell repertoires in COVID-19. Across the study: Sample material is recorded as cDNA or gDNA derived from T cells, B-cell-depleted T cells, or PBMCs.

V lost 4 bases, J lost 0 bases, and 9 bases stayed unmatched. The CDR3 contains 17 residues. CDR1 is MGHRA, CDR2 YSYEKL, per germline. Method: immunoSEQ multiplex PCR; TCRdb's copy keeps in-frame clones and lacks some. The table shows 200,000 to 250,000 clones, with 80% occurring only once. Each participant's cohort was designated according to participant-reported clinical history. This TCR was sampled from a young man with acute COVID-19. The rearrangement links TRBV4-1 to TRBJ2-3; 8 bases line up with TRBD1. The sample comprised PBMCs or T cells enriched from blood (not recorded which). The chain's CDR3 is CASSRRGQGSSTDTQYF. The CDR3 nucleotides are TGCGCCAGCAGCCGACGCGGACAGGGATCTAGCACAGATACGCAGTATTTT.